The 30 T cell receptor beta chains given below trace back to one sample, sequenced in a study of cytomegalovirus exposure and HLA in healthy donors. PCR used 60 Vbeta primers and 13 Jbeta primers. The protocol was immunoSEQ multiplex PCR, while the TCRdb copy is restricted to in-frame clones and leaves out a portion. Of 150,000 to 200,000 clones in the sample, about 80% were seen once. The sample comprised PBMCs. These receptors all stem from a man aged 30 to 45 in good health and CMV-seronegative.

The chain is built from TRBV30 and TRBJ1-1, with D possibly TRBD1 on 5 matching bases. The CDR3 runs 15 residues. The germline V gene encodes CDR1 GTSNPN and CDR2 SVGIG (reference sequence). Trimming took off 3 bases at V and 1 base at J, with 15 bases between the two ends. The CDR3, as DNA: TGTGCCTGGAGAAGGTCGGGGGGAAAGAACACTGAAGCTTTCTTT. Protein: CAWRRSGGKNTEAFF.

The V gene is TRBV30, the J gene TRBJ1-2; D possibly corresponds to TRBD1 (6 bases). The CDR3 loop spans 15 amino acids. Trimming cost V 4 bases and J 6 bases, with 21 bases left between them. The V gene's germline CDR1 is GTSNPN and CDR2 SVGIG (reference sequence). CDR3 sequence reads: CAWNRGVGQRNGYTF. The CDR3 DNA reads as TGTGCCTGGAACCGCGGTGTCGGACAGAGGAATGGCTACACCTTC. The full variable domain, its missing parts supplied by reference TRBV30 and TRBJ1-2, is SQTIHQWPATLVQPVGSPLSLECTVEGTSNPNLYWYRQAAGRGLQLLFYSVGIGQISSEVPQNLSASRPQDRQFILSSKKLLLSDSGFYLCAWNRGVGQRNGYTFGSGTRLTVV.

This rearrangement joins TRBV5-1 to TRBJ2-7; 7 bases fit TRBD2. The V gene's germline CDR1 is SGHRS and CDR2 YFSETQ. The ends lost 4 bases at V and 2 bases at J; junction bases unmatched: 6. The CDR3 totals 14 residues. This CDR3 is CASSGGGSPYEQYF. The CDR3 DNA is TGCGCCAGCAGCGGGGGGGGGTCCCCCTACGAGCAGTACTTC. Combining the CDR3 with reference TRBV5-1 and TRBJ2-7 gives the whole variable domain KAGVTQTPRYLIKTRGQQVTLSCSPISGHRSVSWYQQTPGQGLQFLFEYFSETQRNKGNFPGRFSGRQFSNSRSEMNVSTLELGDSALYLCASSGGGSPYEQYFGPGTRLTVT.

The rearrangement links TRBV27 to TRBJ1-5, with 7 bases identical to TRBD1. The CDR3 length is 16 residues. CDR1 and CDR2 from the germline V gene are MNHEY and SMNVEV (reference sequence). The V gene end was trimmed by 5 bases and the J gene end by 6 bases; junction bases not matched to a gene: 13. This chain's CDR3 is CASSPQGRQGRQPQHF. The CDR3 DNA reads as TGTGCCAGCAGTCCCCAGGGTCGACAGGGACGTCAGCCCCAGCATTTT.

CDR3 in amino acids: CASSPWGSDRGLEKLFF. The CDR3 region has the DNA TGTGCCAGCAGTCCTTGGGGATCGGACAGGGGGTTAGAAAAACTGTTTTTT. The chain has TRBV28 and TRBJ1-4, with 10 bases that match TRBD1. The V gene's germline CDR1 is MDHEN and CDR2 SYDVKM. The CDR3 length is 17 residues. J was trimmed by 8 bases and V by 5 bases; bases with no gene match: 14.

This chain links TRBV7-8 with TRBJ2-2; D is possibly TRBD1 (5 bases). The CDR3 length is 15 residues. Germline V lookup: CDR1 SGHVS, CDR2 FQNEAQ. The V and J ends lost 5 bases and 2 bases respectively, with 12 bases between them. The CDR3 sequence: CASSAPTVNTGELFF. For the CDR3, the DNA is TGTGCCAGCAGCGCCCCGACAGTAAACACCGGGGAGCTGTTTTTT.

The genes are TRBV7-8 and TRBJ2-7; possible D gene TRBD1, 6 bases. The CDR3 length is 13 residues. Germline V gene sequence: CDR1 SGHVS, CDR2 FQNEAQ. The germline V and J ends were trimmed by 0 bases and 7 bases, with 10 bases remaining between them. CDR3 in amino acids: CASSLAGQPEQYF. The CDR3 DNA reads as TGTGCCAGCAGCTTAGCGGGACAACCAGAGCAGTACTTC.

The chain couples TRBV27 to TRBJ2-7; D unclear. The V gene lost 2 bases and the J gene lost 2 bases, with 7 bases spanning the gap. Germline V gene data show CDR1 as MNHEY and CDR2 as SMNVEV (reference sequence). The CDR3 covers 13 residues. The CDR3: CASSLQITYEQYF. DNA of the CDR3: TGTGCCAGCAGTTTACAGATTACCTACGAGCAGTACTTC.

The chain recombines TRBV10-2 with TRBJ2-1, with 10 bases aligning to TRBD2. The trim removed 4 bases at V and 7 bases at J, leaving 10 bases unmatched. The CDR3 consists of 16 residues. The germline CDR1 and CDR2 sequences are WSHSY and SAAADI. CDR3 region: CASSGAIAGGSNEQFF. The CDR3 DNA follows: TGCGCCAGCAGTGGGGCGATAGCGGGAGGATCGAATGAGCAGTTCTTC.

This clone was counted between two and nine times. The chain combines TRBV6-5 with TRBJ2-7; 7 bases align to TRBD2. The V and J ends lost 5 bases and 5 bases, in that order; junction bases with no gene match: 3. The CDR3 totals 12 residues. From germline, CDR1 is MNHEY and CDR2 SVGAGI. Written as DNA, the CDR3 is TGTGCCAGCAGTAGACTAGCCGACGAGCAGTACTTC. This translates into CASSRLADEQYF.

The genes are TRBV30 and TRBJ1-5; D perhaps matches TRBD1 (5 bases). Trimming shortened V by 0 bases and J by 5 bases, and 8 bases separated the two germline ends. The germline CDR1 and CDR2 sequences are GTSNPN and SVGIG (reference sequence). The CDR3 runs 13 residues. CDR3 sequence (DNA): TGTGCCTGGAGTGTCGGGGGAGATCAGCCCCAGCATTTT. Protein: CAWSVGGDQPQHF.

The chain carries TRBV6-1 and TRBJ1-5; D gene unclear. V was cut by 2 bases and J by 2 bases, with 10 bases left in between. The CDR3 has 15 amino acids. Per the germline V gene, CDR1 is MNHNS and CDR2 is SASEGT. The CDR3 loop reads CASSERVDGNQPQHF. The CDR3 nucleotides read TGTGCCAGCAGTGAACGGGTTGACGGCAATCAGCCCCAGCATTTT.

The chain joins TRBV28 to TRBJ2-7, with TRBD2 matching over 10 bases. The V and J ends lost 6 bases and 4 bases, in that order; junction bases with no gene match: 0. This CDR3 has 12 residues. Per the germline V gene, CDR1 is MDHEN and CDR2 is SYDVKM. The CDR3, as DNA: TGTGCCAGCAGGACTAGCGGGTACGAGCAGTACTTC. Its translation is CASRTSGYEQYF. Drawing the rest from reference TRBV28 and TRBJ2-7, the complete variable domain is DVKVTQSSRYLVKRTGEKVFLECVQDMDHENMFWYRQDPGLGLRLIYFSYDVKMKEKGDIPEGYSVSREKKERFSLILESASTNQTSMYLCASRTSGYEQYFGPGTRLTVT.

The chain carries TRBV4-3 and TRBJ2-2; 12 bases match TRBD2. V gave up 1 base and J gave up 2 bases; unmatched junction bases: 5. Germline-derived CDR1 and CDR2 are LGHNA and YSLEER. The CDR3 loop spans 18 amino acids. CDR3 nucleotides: TGCGCCAGCAGCCAAGTCTCACTAGCGGGAGGAAACACCGGGGAGCTGTTTTTT. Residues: CASSQVSLAGGNTGELFF.

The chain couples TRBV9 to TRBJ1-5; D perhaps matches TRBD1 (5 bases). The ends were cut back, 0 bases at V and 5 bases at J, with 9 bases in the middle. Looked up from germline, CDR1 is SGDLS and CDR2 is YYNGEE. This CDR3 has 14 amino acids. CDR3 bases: TGTGCCAGCAGCGTAGCTGGGGGGGATCAGCCCCAGCATTTT. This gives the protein CASSVAGGDQPQHF.

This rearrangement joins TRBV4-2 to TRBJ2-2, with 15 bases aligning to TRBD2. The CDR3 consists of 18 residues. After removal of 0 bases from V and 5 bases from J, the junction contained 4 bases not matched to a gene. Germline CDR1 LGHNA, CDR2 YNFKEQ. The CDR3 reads CASSQEGLAGGGTGELFF. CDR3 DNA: TGTGCCAGCAGCCAAGAAGGACTAGCGGGGGGGGGTACCGGGGAGCTGTTTTTT.

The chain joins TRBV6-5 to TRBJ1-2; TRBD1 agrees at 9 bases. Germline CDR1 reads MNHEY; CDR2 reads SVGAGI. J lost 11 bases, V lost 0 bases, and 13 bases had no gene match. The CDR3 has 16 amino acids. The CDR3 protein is CASSYSGTGPLRRYTF. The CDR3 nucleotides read TGTGCCAGCAGTTACTCCGGGACAGGGCCACTAAGGAGGTACACCTTC.

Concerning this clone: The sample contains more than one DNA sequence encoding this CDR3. In DNA, the CDR3 is TGTGCCAGCAGCTTAGGGGACAGGAGCTACGAGCAGTACTTC. Translating gives CASSLGDRSYEQYF. The chain carries TRBV11-3 and TRBJ2-7, with 8 bases lining up with TRBD1. The germline CDR1 and CDR2 sequences are SGHNT and YENEEA. The J segment lost 3 bases and the V segment lost 1 base, leaving 2 bases of the junction unmatched. This CDR3 has 14 residues.

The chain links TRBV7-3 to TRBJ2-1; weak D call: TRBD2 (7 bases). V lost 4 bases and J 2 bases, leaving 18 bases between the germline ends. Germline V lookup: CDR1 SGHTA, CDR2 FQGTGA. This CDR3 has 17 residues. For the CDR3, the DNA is TGTGCCAGCAGCTCCAAAAGGGGGGGAGGCACCTACAATGAGCAGTTCTTC. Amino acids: CASSSKRGGGTYNEQFF.

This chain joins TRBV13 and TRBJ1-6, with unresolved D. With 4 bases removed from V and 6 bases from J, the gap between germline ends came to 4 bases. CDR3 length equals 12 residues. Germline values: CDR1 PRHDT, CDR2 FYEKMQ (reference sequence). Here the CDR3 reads CASSSSNSPLHF. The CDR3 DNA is TGTGCCAGCAGCTCGAGTAATTCACCCCTCCACTTT.

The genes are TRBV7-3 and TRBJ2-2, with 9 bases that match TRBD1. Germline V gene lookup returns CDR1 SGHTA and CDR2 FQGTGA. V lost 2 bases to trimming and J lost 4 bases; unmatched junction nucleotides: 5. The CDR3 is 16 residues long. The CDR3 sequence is CASSLAGTGLTGELFF. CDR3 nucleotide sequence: TGTGCCAGCAGCTTAGCCGGGACAGGGCTCACCGGGGAGCTGTTTTTT.

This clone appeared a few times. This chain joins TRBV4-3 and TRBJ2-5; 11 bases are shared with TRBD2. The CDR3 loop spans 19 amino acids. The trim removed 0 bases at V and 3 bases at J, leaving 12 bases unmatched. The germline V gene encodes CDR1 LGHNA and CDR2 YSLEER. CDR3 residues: CASSQDEAWTSGPKETQYF. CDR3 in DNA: TGCGCCAGCAGCCAAGACGAGGCCTGGACTAGCGGGCCGAAAGAGACCCAGTACTTC.

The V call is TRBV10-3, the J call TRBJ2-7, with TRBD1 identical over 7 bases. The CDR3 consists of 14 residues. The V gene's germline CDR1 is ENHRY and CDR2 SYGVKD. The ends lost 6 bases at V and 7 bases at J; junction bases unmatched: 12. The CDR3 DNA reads TGTGCCATCAGCGAAAGCCTCACAGGGGAGGAGCAGTACTTC. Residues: CAISESLTGEEQYF.

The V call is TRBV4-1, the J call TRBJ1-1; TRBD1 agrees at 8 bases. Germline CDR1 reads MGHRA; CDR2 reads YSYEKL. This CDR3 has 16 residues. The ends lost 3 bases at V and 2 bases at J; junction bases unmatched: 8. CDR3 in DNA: TGCGCCAGCAGCCAGCTGACCGGGACAGGAAACACTGAAGCTTTCTTT. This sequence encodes CASSQLTGTGNTEAFF.

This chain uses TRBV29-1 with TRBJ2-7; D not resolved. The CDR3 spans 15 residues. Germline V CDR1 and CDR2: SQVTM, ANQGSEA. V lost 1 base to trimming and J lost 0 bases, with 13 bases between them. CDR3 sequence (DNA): TGCAGCGTTGAAGTCGGGTACTCGAGCTCCTACGAGCAGTACTTC. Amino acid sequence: CSVEVGYSSSYEQYF.

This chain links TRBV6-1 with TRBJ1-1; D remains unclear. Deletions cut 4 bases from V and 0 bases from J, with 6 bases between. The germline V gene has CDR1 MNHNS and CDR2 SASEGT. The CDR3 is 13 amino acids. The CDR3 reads CASSGQMNTEAFF. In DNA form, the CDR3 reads TGTGCCAGCAGTGGGCAGATGAACACTGAAGCTTTCTTT.

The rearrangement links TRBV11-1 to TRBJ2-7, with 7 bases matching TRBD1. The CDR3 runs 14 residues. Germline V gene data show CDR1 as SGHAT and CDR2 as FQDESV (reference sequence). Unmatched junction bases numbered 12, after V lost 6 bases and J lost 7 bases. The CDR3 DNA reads TGTGCCAGCAGTTGGACAGGTACCTCGTGGGAGCAGTACTTC. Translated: CASSWTGTSWEQYF.

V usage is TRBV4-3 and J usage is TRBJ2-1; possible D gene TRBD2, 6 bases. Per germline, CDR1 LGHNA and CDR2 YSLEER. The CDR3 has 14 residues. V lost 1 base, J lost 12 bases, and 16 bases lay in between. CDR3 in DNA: TGCGCCAGCAGCCAAGCAGTAGCGGATAGCGGGCAGTTCTTC. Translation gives CASSQAVADSGQFF.

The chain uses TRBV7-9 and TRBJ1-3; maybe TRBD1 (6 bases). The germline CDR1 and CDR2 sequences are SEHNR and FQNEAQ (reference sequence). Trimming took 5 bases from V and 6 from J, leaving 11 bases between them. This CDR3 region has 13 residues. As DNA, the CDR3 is TGTGCCAGCAGCCGGGACATCGAAAACACCATATATTTT. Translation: CASSRDIENTIYF. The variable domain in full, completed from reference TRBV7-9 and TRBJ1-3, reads DTGVSQNPRHKITKRGQNVTFRCDPISEHNRLYWYRQTLGQGPEFLTYFQNEAQLEKSRLLSDRFSAERPKGSFSTLEIQRTEQGDSAMYLCASSRDIENTIYFGEGSWLTVV.

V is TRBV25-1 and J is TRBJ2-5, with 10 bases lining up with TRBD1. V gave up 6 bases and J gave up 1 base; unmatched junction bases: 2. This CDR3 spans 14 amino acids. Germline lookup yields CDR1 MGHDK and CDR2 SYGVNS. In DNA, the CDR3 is TGTGCCAGCAGGGACAGGGGGGTCCAAGAGACCCAGTACTTC. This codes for CASRDRGVQETQYF.